The sequence of this T cell receptor beta chain was determined in a study of graft-versus-host responses after intestinal transplantation. Study-wide background: Multivisceral, liver-intestinal, or isolated intestinal transplants were given to recipients.

There are 16 residues in the CDR3. CDR1 and CDR2 from the germline V gene are MNHNY and SVGAGI (reference sequence). Trimming took off 4 bases at V and 5 bases at J, with 19 bases between the two ends. General study points: High graft-versus-host to host-versus-graft T cell clonal ratios marked allografts of patients with graft-donor macrochimerism. The marrow of recipients harbored GvH clones, and ileum or blood showed some of them first.

Notes on this clone: Its antigen is unidentified.

Only in-frame clones appear in the TCRdb table, and some are missing; sequencing was by immunoSEQ multiplex PCR. The sample yields about 10,000 clones, more than 85% seen once. The material sequenced was PBMCs, taken less than 70 days after transplant. The source is a human patient who received an intestinal transplant, so some T cells may come from the graft donor. This chain links TRBV6-6 with TRBJ2-3; D could derive from TRBD1 or TRBD2 (5 bases each). CDR3: CASSFGTEVYLDTQYF. DNA for the CDR3: TGTGCCAGCAGTTTCGGGACGGAGGTATACCTAGATACGCAGTATTTT.